This entry lists 23 T cell receptor beta chains sequenced from one sample in a study of T cells in Graves' hyperthyroidism and ophthalmopathy. TCR beta CDR3 regions were amplified from RNA transcripts. The HTBI primer set served for first-round RT-PCR of the TCR CDR3. MiXCR, applied by TCRdb to the multiplex PCR reads, yields one record per CDR3 protein. The sample consists of hundreds of thousands of distinct CDR3 sequences, 24% of them appearing once. Sequenced material: blood. The receptors were gathered from a young woman with Graves' ophthalmopathy.

This clonotype was found a few times. V usage is TRBV11-2 and J usage is TRBJ1-1, with TRBD1 matching over 7 bases. In germline, CDR1 is SGHAT, CDR2 FQNNGV. V was clipped by 8 bases and J by 3 bases; unmatched bases: 15. This CDR3 contains 16 residues. The CDR3 DNA reads TGTGCCAGCTTAAGGGTCCCACAGGGGTCAGACACTGAAGCTTTCTTT. Translating gives CASLRVPQGSDTEAFF.

The CDR3 region is CASSWTGGNSPLHF. In DNA, the CDR3 is TGTGCCAGCAGCTGGACAGGCGGAAATTCACCCCTCCACTTT. This rearrangement joins TRBV6-1 to TRBJ1-6; 7 nucleotides agree with TRBD1. Germline trimming cut 6 bases from V and 7 bases from J; bases unmatched to any gene: 6. CDR3 length: 14 residues. Looked up from germline, CDR1 is MNHNS and CDR2 is SASEGT.

The gene calls are TRBV7-6 and TRBJ1-6, with D maybe TRBD1 (6 bases). CDR1 is SGHVS, CDR2 FNYEAQ, per germline. V was cut by 2 bases and J by 6 bases, with 8 bases left in between. The length of the CDR3 is 14 residues. CDR3 residues: CASSLLGANSPLHF. The CDR3 DNA is TGTGCCAGCAGCTTACTGGGGGCTAATTCACCCCTCCACTTT.

This clonotype was observed many times. The chain couples TRBV28 to TRBJ1-2; D is unclear. This CDR3 region has 12 residues. Trimming stripped 4 bases from V and 5 bases from J, with 8 bases between. CDR1 and CDR2 (germline): MDHEN, SYDVKM. The CDR3 loop is CASSSDPYGYTF. The CDR3 DNA sequence: TGTGCCAGCAGTTCGGACCCATATGGCTACACCTTC.

This clonotype was recorded at least ten times. The CDR3, as DNA: TGTGCCACCAGCAGGTACGTCAGGGGGCCGGAGGAGAACACTGAAGCTTTCTTT. Translated: CATSRYVRGPEENTEAFF. V usage is TRBV15 and J usage is TRBJ1-1; 8 bases are shared with TRBD1. CDR3 length equals 18 residues. Germline V gene lookup returns CDR1 LNHNV and CDR2 YYDKDF (reference sequence). The V segment lost 3 bases and the J segment 1 base; nucleotides outside the gene matches: 13.

Many counts were recorded for this clonotype. This sequence joins TRBV6-5 and TRBJ1-1, with a possible D match to TRBD1 (5 bases). CDR1 and CDR2 from the germline V gene are MNHEY and SVGAGI. V gave up 5 bases and J gave up 4 bases, with 11 bases separating them. The CDR3 is 13 residues long. In DNA form, the CDR3 reads TGTGCCAGCAGTCGCTCGACAGTCACTGAAGCTTTCTTT. It codes for CASSRSTVTEAFF.

Many counts were recorded for this clonotype. The gene calls are TRBV11-2 and TRBJ1-1; D is possibly TRBD1 (5 bases). This CDR3 has 14 amino acids. Trimming shortened V by 5 bases and J by 2 bases, and 12 bases separated the two germline ends. Germline CDR1 SGHAT, CDR2 FQNNGV. The CDR3 DNA follows: TGTGCCAGCAGCCGGGACGGAATCAACACTGAAGCTTTCTTT. Its protein product is CASSRDGINTEAFF.

This clonotype was seen at least ten times. The chain joins TRBV6-2 or TRBV6-3 to TRBJ2-2; D tentatively reads TRBD1 or TRBD2 (6 bases each). Trimming removed 0 bases from V and 3 bases from J, with 14 bases in between. The CDR3 length is 17 residues. CDR1 and CDR2 (germline): MNHEY, SVGEGT. The CDR3 loop is CASSYSVGGTDTGELFF. The CDR3 bases are TGTGCCAGCAGTTACTCGGTAGGGGGGACGGACACCGGGGAGCTGTTTTTT.

Ten or more counts support this clonotype. The rearrangement links TRBV6-5 to TRBJ1-2; tentative D call: TRBD1 (5 bases). In germline, CDR1 is MNHEY, CDR2 SVGAGI. The CDR3 covers 16 residues. V was pared by 0 bases and J by 2 bases, with 13 bases between. CDR3 in DNA: TGTGCCAGCAGTTACTCCCCCGGGGGACTGAACTATGGCTACACCTTC. This codes for CASSYSPGGLNYGYTF.

This clonotype was observed at least ten times. The genes are TRBV7-8 and TRBJ1-3, with TRBD1 as a possible D gene (5 bases). Trimming left V 6 bases short and J 8 bases short, with 23 bases between. Germline V gene sequence: CDR1 SGHVS, CDR2 FQNEAQ. This CDR3 spans 16 amino acids. CDR3 protein: CASSPGTEALRDTIYF. Here the CDR3 DNA reads TGTGCCAGCAGTCCTGGGACGGAAGCCTTGAGGGACACCATATATTTT.

This clonotype was seen only a few times. The chain is built from TRBV10-3 and TRBJ1-2; D call uncertain. The V gene lost 6 bases and the J gene lost 4 bases, with 6 bases spanning the gap. The CDR3 totals 11 residues. Germline CDR1 ENHRY, CDR2 SYGVKD. As DNA, the CDR3 is TGTGCCATCAGAGGATTCTATGGCTACACCTTC. Protein sequence: CAIRGFYGYTF.

This clonotype was recorded a few times. The chain's CDR3 is CASSPGLAGGKAYEQYF. In DNA form, the CDR3 reads TGTGCCAGCAGCCCCGGACTAGCGGGGGGGAAAGCCTACGAGCAGTACTTC. The V call is TRBV4-2, the J call TRBJ2-7, with 15 bases lining up with TRBD2. Germline V gene lookup returns CDR1 LGHNA and CDR2 YNFKEQ. The CDR3 runs 17 residues. Losses at the gene ends were 4 bases for V and 2 bases for J; bases not matched to a gene: 6.

The chain couples TRBV11-2 to TRBJ2-5, with D possibly matching TRBD1 (6 bases). V lost 0 bases to trimming and J lost 5 bases, with 10 bases between them. The CDR3 is 14 amino acids. Looked up from germline, CDR1 is SGHAT and CDR2 is FQNNGV. The CDR3 loop is CASSLDQGRETQYF. DNA of the CDR3: TGTGCCAGCAGCTTAGACCAGGGGCGGGAGACCCAGTACTTC.

The J gene is TRBJ1-2, the V gene TRBV6-1; the D gene is possibly TRBD1 (5 bases). V was pared by 2 bases and J by 0 bases, with 10 bases between. Germline-derived CDR1 and CDR2 are MNHNS and SASEGT. The CDR3 contains 15 residues. The CDR3 sequence: CASSESGTANYGYTF. CDR3 nucleotides: TGTGCCAGCAGTGAATCCGGGACGGCTAACTATGGCTACACCTTC.

This clonotype was counted a few times. The rearrangement links TRBV30 to TRBJ1-5; 7 bases align to TRBD1. J was trimmed by 3 bases and V by 5 bases; bases with no gene match: 7. Germline V gives CDR1 GTSNPN, CDR2 SVGIG (reference sequence). The CDR3 has 14 amino acids. The CDR3 reads CAWGRQGPNQPQHF. DNA of the CDR3: TGTGCCTGGGGGCGACAGGGACCCAATCAGCCCCAGCATTTT. Combining the CDR3 with reference TRBV30 and TRBJ1-5 gives the whole variable domain SQTIHQWPATLVQPVGSPLSLECTVEGTSNPNLYWYRQAAGRGLQLLFYSVGIGQISSEVPQNLSASRPQDRQFILSSKKLLLSDSGFYLCAWGRQGPNQPQHFGDGTRLSIL.

This clonotype was recorded at least ten times. The gene calls are TRBV6-1 and TRBJ2-5, with 7 positions matching TRBD1. This CDR3 spans 15 amino acids. J gave up 0 bases and V 8 bases, and 9 bases lay outside the gene matches. Germline CDR1 is MNHNS and CDR2 is SASEGT. The CDR3: CASGFNRGYQETQYF. In nucleotides, the CDR3 is TGTGCCAGCGGGTTTAACAGGGGATACCAAGAGACCCAGTACTTC.

This clonotype has ten or more counts. The V call is TRBV7-8, the J call TRBJ1-5; D is unresolved. Trimming took off 3 bases at V and 4 bases at J, with 7 bases between the two ends. The germline V gene has CDR1 SGHVS and CDR2 FQNEAQ. This CDR3 spans 13 amino acids. The CDR3 reads CASSLDVNQPQHF. The CDR3 nucleotides read TGTGCCAGCAGCTTGGACGTAAATCAGCCCCAGCATTTT.

This clonotype was picked up many times. The rearrangement joins TRBV6-1 to TRBJ1-5, with 7 bases fitting TRBD1. The CDR3 has 16 amino acids. Germline V gives CDR1 MNHNS, CDR2 SASEGT. Trimming at V came to 6 bases and at J to 0 bases, leaving 8 bases not matched to a gene. The CDR3, as DNA: TGTGCCAGCAGCGACAGGGAAGGGGGTAGCAATCAGCCCCAGCATTTT. Translation: CASSDREGGSNQPQHF.

This clonotype appeared many times. The chain recombines TRBV12-3 or TRBV12-4 with TRBJ2-5; D is ambiguous. This CDR3 is built from 12 residues. The V and J ends lost 3 bases and 5 bases respectively, with 7 bases between them. The CDR3 DNA reads as TGTGCCAGCAGTTTTCAGGAGGAGACCCAGTACTTC. It translates to CASSFQEETQYF.

V is TRBV10-2 and J is TRBJ2-2, with 9 bases identical to TRBD1. After removal of 6 bases from V and 4 bases from J, the junction contained 6 bases not matched to a gene. From germline, CDR1 is WSHSY and CDR2 SAAADI. The CDR3 runs to 15 residues. The CDR3 protein is CASRSADRGTGELFF. CDR3 DNA sequence: TGCGCCAGCAGATCCGCGGACAGGGGCACCGGGGAGCTGTTTTTT.

This clonotype came up a few times. This may stem from a read error, because a much larger clone lies one nucleotide away. The chain joins TRBV28 to TRBJ2-5; 7 nucleotides line up with TRBD1. The V gene's germline CDR1 is MDHEN and CDR2 SYDVKM. V shed 7 bases, J shed 6 bases, and the junction held 14 bases outside the gene matches. The CDR3 totals 15 residues. The DNA of the CDR3 is TGTGCCAGCACCCCAGAGGGACAGATCTTAAAGACCCAGTACTTC. It codes for CASTPEGQILKTQYF.

Only a few counts were recorded for this clonotype. The chain is built from TRBV6-1 and TRBJ1-1; D unclear. CDR1 is MNHNS and CDR2 is SASEGT in the germline V gene. The CDR3 sequence is 13 residues long. Trimming took off 3 bases at V and 3 bases at J, with 8 bases between the two ends. CDR3 sequence (DNA): TGTGCCAGCAGTGATCGGGGTTACACTGAAGCTTTCTTT. Its protein is CASSDRGYTEAFF.

This clonotype has ten or more counts. V is TRBV5-1 and J is TRBJ1-3; D is possibly TRBD1 (5 bases). Germline lookup yields CDR1 SGHRS and CDR2 YFSETQ. V was shortened by 5 bases and J by 6 bases, with 18 bases between the two germline ends. This CDR3 region has 15 residues. CDR3: CASRATERRENTIYF. In DNA, the CDR3 is TGCGCCAGCAGGGCGACAGAGCGACGTGAAAACACCATATATTTT. Using reference TRBV5-1 and TRBJ1-3 for the parts outside the CDR3, the full variable domain is KAGVTQTPRYLIKTRGQQVTLSCSPISGHRSVSWYQQTPGQGLQFLFEYFSETQRNKGNFPGRFSGRQFSNSRSEMNVSTLELGDSALYLCASRATERRENTIYFGEGSWLTVV.